The 22 T cell receptor beta chains presented below share a single source sample, sequenced in a study of blood T cells in healthy people across ages. For the second PCR, which ran for roughly 7 to 11 cycles, a sample-barcoded 5' primer and a J-beta primer mix were used. Via MiXCR, TCRdb re-called the 5' RACE reads, giving one row per CDR3 protein. The table records about 970,000 distinct CDR3 sequences, 45% to 60% of them present only once. Sample: blood. Receptors originate from a woman in her sixties or seventies in good health.

V gene TRBV5-1 combines with J gene TRBJ2-7; D tentatively fits TRBD1 or TRBD2 (5 bases each). The J call may be in error: the DNA end matches TRBJ2-5 better. This CDR3 contains 16 residues. Germline loops: CDR1 SGHRS, CDR2 YFSETQ. The CDR3 sequence is CASSLTVGAEQETQYF. The CDR3 bases are TGCGCCAGCAGCTTGACCGTCGGGGCAGAACAAGAGACCCAGTACTTC.

In its sample, this clonotype was seen a few times. This chain uses TRBV12-3 or TRBV12-4 with TRBJ1-6; tentatively, D is TRBD1 (5 bases). The germline V and J ends were trimmed by 3 bases and 8 bases, with 17 bases remaining between them. The CDR3 sequence is 16 residues long. The CDR3 nucleotides are TGTGCCAGCAGTTTGAAAGGGCCGGTGGGGGATTCACCCCTCCACTTT. This gives the protein CASSLKGPVGDSPLHF.

This clonotype appeared a few times. The chain links TRBV20-1 to TRBJ2-3, with a tentative D call TRBD1 (5 bases). V lost 6 bases, J lost 2 bases, and 12 bases lay in between. CDR3 size: 13 residues. The germline gives CDR1 DFQATT, CDR2 SNEGSKA (reference sequence). CDR3 loop: CSAGHPFTDTQYF. CDR3 DNA: TGCAGTGCCGGACATCCTTTCACAGATACGCAGTATTTT.

This clonotype turned up a few times. This rearrangement joins TRBV6-1 to TRBJ2-4; TRBD1 is a possible D gene (5 bases). The J call is in doubt because the DNA end fits TRBJ2-7 better. Germline assignment: CDR1 MNHNS and CDR2 SASEGT. The CDR3 totals 13 residues. This chain's CDR3 is CASTLTANYEQYF. The CDR3 DNA reads TGTGCCAGCACCTTGACAGCCAACTACGAGCAGTACTTC.

V gene TRBV28 combines with J gene TRBJ1-5; TRBD1 matches 8 bases. J was trimmed by 1 base and V by 5 bases; bases with no gene match: 7. CDR1 is MDHEN and CDR2 is SYDVKM in the germline V gene. The CDR3 runs to 16 residues. CDR3 region: CASSTTGGESNQPQHF. The CDR3 DNA reads TGTGCCAGCAGTACTACAGGGGGAGAGAGCAATCAGCCCCAGCATTTT.

This clonotype was observed a few times. The chain is built from TRBV12-3 or TRBV12-4 and TRBJ2-3, with a weak D call TRBD1 (5 bases). This CDR3 is built from 12 residues. V shed 5 bases and J shed 6 bases, with 9 bases lying between them. The CDR3 region has the DNA TGTGCCAGCAGTGCCAGGGTCGATACGCAGTATTTT. Its protein product is CASSARVDTQYF.

This clonotype appeared a few times. The chain links TRBV2 to TRBJ2-6; no clear D. Germline CDR1 and CDR2: SNHLY and FYNNEI. V gave up 7 bases and J gave up 1 base, with 8 bases separating them. The CDR3 has 14 amino acids. CDR3 nucleotides: TGTGCCAGCACTTTCGGATCTGGGGCCAACGTCCTGACTTTC. Translating gives CASTFGSGANVLTF.

The rearrangement uses TRBV6-5 and TRBJ2-4, with D unclear. V was cut by 8 bases and J by 2 bases, with 4 bases left in between. This CDR3 comprises 11 residues. The germline V gene has CDR1 MNHEY and CDR2 SVGAGI. CDR3 nucleotides: TGTGCCAGCGGTACCAAAAACATTCAGTACTTC. Residues: CASGTKNIQYF.

The chain employs TRBV28 and TRBJ2-3; D is possibly TRBD1 (6 bases). Germline assignment: CDR1 MDHEN and CDR2 SYDVKM. The germline V and J ends were trimmed by 6 bases and 2 bases, with 12 bases remaining between them. The CDR3 length is 14 residues. Here the CDR3 DNA reads TGTGCCAGCAGAAATGACAGGTACACAGATACGCAGTATTTT. It is translated as CASRNDRYTDTQYF.

DNA for the CDR3: TGTGCCACCAGCACCCGACAGGGTCGCACAGATACGCAGTATTTT. Translation gives CATSTRQGRTDTQYF. This chain joins TRBV15 and TRBJ2-3; 7 bases align to TRBD1. The germline V gene encodes CDR1 LNHNV and CDR2 YYDKDF (reference sequence). The trim removed 4 bases at V and 1 base at J, leaving 5 bases unmatched. There are 15 residues in the CDR3.

V and J are TRBV6-1 and TRBJ2-7; 8 bases line up with TRBD1. The CDR3 covers 11 residues. In germline, CDR1 is MNHNS, CDR2 SASEGT. V gave up 8 bases and J gave up 7 bases; unmatched junction bases: 4. The CDR3 loop reads CASRGQGEQYF. In nucleotides, the CDR3 is TGTGCCAGCCGCGGACAGGGTGAGCAGTACTTC.

The chain links TRBV12-3 or TRBV12-4 to TRBJ2-4; D gene ambiguous. The CDR3 runs 11 residues. The V end lost 3 bases, the J end lost 8 bases, and 5 bases lay between the germline ends. The CDR3 DNA follows: TGTGCCAGCAGTTTTTTGGACATTCAGTACTTC. It encodes CASSFLDIQYF.

This rearrangement joins TRBV12-3 or TRBV12-4 to TRBJ2-7; 9 bases line up with TRBD1. This CDR3 is built from 16 residues. Trimming took 1 base from V and 2 from J; bases not matched to a gene: 6. In DNA form, the CDR3 reads TGTGCCAGCAGTTTAGGAGCGGGGACAGGGCCCTACGAGCAGTACTTC. Encoded protein: CASSLGAGTGPYEQYF.

The CDR3 spells CSARDLGSEVEQYF. The CDR3 DNA reads as TGCAGTGCTAGAGATCTTGGTAGTGAGGTTGAGCAGTACTTC. The chain has TRBV20-1 and TRBJ2-7; no definite D call. This CDR3 spans 14 amino acids. Germline CDR1 reads DFQATT; CDR2 reads SNEGSKA (reference sequence). The germline V and J ends were trimmed by 0 bases and 7 bases, with 16 bases remaining between them.

This clonotype has a handful of counts. The chain employs TRBV27 and TRBJ2-3; 11 nucleotides agree with TRBD2. The V and J ends lost 5 bases and 2 bases, in that order; junction bases with no gene match: 12. In germline, CDR1 is MNHEY, CDR2 SMNVEV (reference sequence). The CDR3 is made up of 18 amino acids. This chain's CDR3 is CASSPERASGRYTDTQYF. The CDR3 DNA reads TGTGCCAGCAGTCCCGAACGGGCTAGCGGGAGGTACACAGATACGCAGTATTTT.

This clonotype is a singleton in its sample. As DNA, the CDR3 is TGTGCCAGCAGTTCAACGAACCGACTAGCTTGGGAGCAGTTCTTC. Amino acids: CASSSTNRLAWEQFF. The chain is built from TRBV27 and TRBJ2-1; 7 bases are shared with TRBD2. The junction had 13 bases not matched to a gene; V was cut back by 4 bases and J by 10 bases. In germline, CDR1 is MNHEY, CDR2 SMNVEV (reference sequence). The CDR3 contains 15 residues.

This clonotype came up many times. The chain links TRBV7-2 to TRBJ2-5; TRBD1 or TRBD2 may be the D gene (5 bases each). Germline V gene sequence: CDR1 SGHTA, CDR2 FQGNSA. The CDR3 is 17 residues long. Trimming removed 5 bases from V and 4 bases from J, with 23 bases in between. The CDR3 DNA sequence: TGTGCCAGCAGCCCTAGCCGGGGCACCCCAAAAGGAGAGACCCAGTACTTC. Amino acid sequence: CASSPSRGTPKGETQYF.

This clonotype was seen a handful of times. The chain combines TRBV12-3 or TRBV12-4 with TRBJ2-6; TRBD1 aligns across 7 bases. The trim removed 8 bases at V and 2 bases at J, leaving 9 bases unmatched. This CDR3 contains 16 residues. The CDR3 loop reads CASRRQGFPGANVLTF. The CDR3 DNA reads as TGTGCCAGCCGGAGACAGGGATTTCCTGGGGCCAACGTCCTGACTTTC.

There are a few counts of this clonotype. The V and J genes are TRBV10-3 and TRBJ1-1, with a tentative D call TRBD1 (6 bases). Trimming left V 0 bases short and J 8 bases short, with 22 bases between. The CDR3 extends over 17 amino acids. Germline CDR1 reads ENHRY; CDR2 reads SYGVKD. DNA for the CDR3: TGTGCCATCAGTGAGTCGGCGATCAAACAGGGAAAAAACGAAGCTTTCTTT. Its translation: CAISESAIKQGKNEAFF.

The rearrangement links TRBV28 to TRBJ2-7, with 11 nucleotides matching TRBD1. The germline V gene encodes CDR1 MDHEN and CDR2 SYDVKM. V lost 5 bases to trimming and J lost 7 bases; unmatched junction nucleotides: 10. CDR3 length: 15 amino acids. CDR3 sequence reads: CASSPRDRGLWEQYF. For the CDR3, the DNA is TGTGCCAGCAGTCCCCGGGACAGGGGGTTGTGGGAGCAGTACTTC.

This clonotype appeared a few times. This chain links TRBV12-3 or TRBV12-4 with TRBJ2-5; TRBD1 might be the D (6 bases). Trimming removed 8 bases at V and 11 bases at J, with 24 bases between. The length of the CDR3 is 14 residues. This chain's CDR3 is CASVMARGINEQYF. The CDR3 nucleotides are TGTGCCAGCGTCATGGCCAGGGGAATCAATGAGCAGTACTTC.

This clonotype was seen a handful of times. The CDR3 DNA follows: TGCAGCGCCGGGACTAGCATGGAGACCCAGTACTTC. This encodes CSAGTSMETQYF. The chain links TRBV29-1 to TRBJ2-5; TRBD2 aligns across 9 bases. J lost 5 bases, V lost 7 bases, and 5 bases had no gene match. Looked up from germline, CDR1 is SQVTM and CDR2 is ANQGSEA. This CDR3 has 12 residues.